This section outlines one TCR beta chain sequence together with its context. V trimming: 2 bases; J trimming: 3 bases; junction bases outside the gene matches: 6. The length of the CDR3 is 16 residues. Per germline, CDR1 LNHNV and CDR2 YYDKDF (reference sequence). The sample comes from a study of blood T cell repertoires in COVID-19. Study context: Samples of COVID-19 (acute and convalescent) were obtained from the United States, Italy and Spain. Sample material is recorded as cDNA or gDNA derived from T cells, B-cell-depleted T cells, or PBMCs.

Authors' analysis steps: Cell counts per sample came from amplifying reference gene primers. Sequenced by immunoSEQ multiplex PCR; TCRdb stores in-frame clones only, minus some. V, J and clone size are those of that table, while D and trimming were read from the DNA. The data contain approximately 60,000 clones, about 80% of them seen just once; the ten biggest clones take up about 20%. Material: peripheral blood. The sequence came from a man in his fifties with active or convalescent COVID-19. The gene calls are TRBV15 and TRBJ2-1; 8 bases align to TRBD2. The CDR3 is CATSRNGLALYNEQFF. As DNA, the CDR3 is TGTGCCACCAGCAGAAATGGACTAGCTCTCTACAATGAGCAGTTCTTC.